This record looks at one T cell receptor (beta chain) sequence and its context. Its antigen is unknown. Healthy bone marrow donors supplied every sample. The donors, nominally healthy at sampling, likely had unrecorded immune exposures. This PCR relied on a set of 60 Vbeta primers and 13 Jbeta primers. Sequenced by immunoSEQ multiplex PCR; TCRdb stores in-frame clones only, minus some. This sample carries over 100,000 clones, 70% to 75% of them seen once, and the ten largest clones take approximately 7%. The sample belongs to a study of cytomegalovirus exposure and HLA in healthy donors. Overall study results and limits: Later analysis suggested links between common viral pathogens and several top significant clusters. Later genetic work tied a missense DCLRE1C variant to beta-chain V and J trimming.

The CDR3 has 17 residues. The V gene's germline CDR1 is SGHNT and CDR2 YYREEE (reference sequence). Trimming at V came to 3 bases and at J to 4 bases, leaving 7 bases not matched to a gene. The source of this sequence is a male donor in good health and CMV-seronegative. The chain links TRBV5-4 to TRBJ2-5, with 15 bases fitting TRBD2. Sequencing used PBMCs. In DNA form, the CDR3 reads TGTGCCAGCAGCTCCCGGACTAGCGGGAGGGCCGCAGAGACCCAGTACTTC. Protein sequence: CASSSRTSGRAAETQYF.